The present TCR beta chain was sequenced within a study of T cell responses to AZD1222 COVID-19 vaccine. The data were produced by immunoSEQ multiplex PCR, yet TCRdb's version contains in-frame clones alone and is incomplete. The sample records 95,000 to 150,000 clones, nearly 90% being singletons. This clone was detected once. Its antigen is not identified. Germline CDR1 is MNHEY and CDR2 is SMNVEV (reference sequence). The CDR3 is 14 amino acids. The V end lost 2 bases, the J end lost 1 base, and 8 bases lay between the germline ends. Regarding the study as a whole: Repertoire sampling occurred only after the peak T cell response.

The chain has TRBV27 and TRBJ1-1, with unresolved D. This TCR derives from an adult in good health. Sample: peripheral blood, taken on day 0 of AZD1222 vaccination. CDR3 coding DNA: TGTGCCAGCAGTTTACAGGCAGGGAACACTGAAGCTTTCTTT. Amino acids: CASSLQAGNTEAFF.